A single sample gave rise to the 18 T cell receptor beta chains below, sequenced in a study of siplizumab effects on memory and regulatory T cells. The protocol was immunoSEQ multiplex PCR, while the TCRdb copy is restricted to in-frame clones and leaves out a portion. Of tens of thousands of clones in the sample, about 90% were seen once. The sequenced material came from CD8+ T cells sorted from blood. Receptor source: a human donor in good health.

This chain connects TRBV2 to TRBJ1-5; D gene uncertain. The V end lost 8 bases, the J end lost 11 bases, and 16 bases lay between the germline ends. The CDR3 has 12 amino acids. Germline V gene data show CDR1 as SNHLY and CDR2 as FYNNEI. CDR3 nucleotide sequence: TGTGCCAGCGGGTCGACCCTTACGACCCAGCATTTT. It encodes CASGSTLTTQHF.

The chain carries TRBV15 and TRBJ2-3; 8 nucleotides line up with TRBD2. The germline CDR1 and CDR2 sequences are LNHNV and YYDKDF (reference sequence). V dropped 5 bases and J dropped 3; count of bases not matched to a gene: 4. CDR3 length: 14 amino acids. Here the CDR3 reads CATSREGETDTQYF. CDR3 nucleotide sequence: TGTGCCACCAGCCGGGAGGGGGAGACAGATACGCAGTATTTT.

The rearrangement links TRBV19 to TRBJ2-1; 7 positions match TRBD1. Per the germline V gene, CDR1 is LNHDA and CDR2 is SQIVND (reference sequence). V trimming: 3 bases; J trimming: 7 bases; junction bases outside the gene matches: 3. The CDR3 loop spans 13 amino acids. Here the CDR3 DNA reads TGTGCCAGTAGTATGACAGGGTCTAATGAGCAGTTCTTC. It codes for CASSMTGSNEQFF.

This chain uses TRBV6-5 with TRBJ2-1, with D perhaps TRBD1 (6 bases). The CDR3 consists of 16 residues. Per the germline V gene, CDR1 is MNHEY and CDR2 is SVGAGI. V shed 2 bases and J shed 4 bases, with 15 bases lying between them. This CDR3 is CASSYPTSRGYNEQFF. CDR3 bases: TGTGCCAGCAGTTACCCCACCAGTAGGGGGTACAATGAGCAGTTCTTC.

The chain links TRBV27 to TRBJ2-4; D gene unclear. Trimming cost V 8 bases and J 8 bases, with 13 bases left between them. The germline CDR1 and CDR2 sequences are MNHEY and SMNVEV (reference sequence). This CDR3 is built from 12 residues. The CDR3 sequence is CASGPGSHIQYF. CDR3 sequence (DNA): TGTGCCAGCGGTCCCGGCTCTCACATTCAGTACTTC.

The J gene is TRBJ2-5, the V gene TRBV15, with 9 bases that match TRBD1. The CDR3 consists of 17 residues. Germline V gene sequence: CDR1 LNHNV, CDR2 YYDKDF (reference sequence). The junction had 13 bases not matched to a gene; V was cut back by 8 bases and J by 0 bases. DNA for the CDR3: TGTGCCACCTCAAGGACAGGGGTGGGACAGTACCAAGAGACCCAGTACTTC. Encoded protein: CATSRTGVGQYQETQYF.

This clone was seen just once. For the CDR3, the DNA is TGTGCCATCAGTGAGCTCCTTCGGGAGGGAAGCCCTCCCTACGAGCAGTACTTC. Protein product: CAISELLREGSPPYEQYF. The V and J genes are TRBV10-3 and TRBJ2-7; TRBD2 agrees at 8 bases. The CDR3 sequence is 18 residues long. The germline CDR1 and CDR2 sequences are ENHRY and SYGVKD. V gave up 2 bases and J gave up 2 bases; unmatched junction bases: 14.

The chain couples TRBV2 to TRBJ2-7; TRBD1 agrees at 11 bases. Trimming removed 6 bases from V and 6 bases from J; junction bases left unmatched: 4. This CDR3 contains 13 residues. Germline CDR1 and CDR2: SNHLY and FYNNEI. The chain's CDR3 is CASRPDRGLEQYF. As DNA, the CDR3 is TGTGCCAGCAGACCGGACAGGGGGCTCGAGCAGTACTTC.

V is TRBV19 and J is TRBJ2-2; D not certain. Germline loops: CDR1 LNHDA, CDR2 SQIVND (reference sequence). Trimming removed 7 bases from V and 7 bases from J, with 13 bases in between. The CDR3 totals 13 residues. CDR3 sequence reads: CASKVQGNGELFF. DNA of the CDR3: TGTGCCAGTAAGGTACAAGGGAACGGGGAGCTGTTTTTT.

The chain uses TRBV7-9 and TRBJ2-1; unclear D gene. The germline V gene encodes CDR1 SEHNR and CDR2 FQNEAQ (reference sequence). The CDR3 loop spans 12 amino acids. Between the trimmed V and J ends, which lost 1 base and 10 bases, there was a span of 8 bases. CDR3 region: CASSLDSAEQFF. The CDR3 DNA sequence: TGTGCCAGCAGCTTAGACAGCGCGGAGCAGTTCTTC. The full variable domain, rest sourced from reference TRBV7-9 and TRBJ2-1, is DTGVSQNPRHKITKRGQNVTFRCDPISEHNRLYWYRQTLGQGPEFLTYFQNEAQLEKSRLLSDRFSAERPKGSFSTLEIQRTEQGDSAMYLCASSLDSAEQFFGPGTRLTVL.

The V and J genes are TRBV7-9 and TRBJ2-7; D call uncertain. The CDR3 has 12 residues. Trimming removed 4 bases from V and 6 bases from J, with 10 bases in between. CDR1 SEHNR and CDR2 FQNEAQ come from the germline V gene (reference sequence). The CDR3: CASSWAPGEQYF. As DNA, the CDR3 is TGTGCCAGCAGCTGGGCCCCTGGCGAGCAGTACTTC. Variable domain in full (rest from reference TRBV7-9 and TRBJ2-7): DTGVSQNPRHKITKRGQNVTFRCDPISEHNRLYWYRQTLGQGPEFLTYFQNEAQLEKSRLLSDRFSAERPKGSFSTLEIQRTEQGDSAMYLCASSWAPGEQYFGPGTRLTVT.

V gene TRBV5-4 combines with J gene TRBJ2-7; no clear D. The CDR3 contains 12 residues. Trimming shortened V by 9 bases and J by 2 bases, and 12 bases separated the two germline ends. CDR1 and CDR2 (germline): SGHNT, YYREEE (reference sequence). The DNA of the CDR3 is TGTGCCATCTCGGACGAGGCCTACGAGCAGTACTTC. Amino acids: CAISDEAYEQYF.

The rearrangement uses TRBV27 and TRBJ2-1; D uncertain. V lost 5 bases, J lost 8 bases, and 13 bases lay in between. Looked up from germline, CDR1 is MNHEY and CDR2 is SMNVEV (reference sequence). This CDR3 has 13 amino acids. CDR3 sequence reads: CASSPMKLDEQFF. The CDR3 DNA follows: TGTGCCAGCAGTCCAATGAAGTTGGATGAGCAGTTCTTC.

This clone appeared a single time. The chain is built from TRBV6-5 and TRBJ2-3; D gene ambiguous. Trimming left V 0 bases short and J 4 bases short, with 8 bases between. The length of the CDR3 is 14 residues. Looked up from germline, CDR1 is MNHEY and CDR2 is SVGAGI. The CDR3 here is CASSYSRSADTQYF. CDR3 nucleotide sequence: TGTGCCAGCAGTTACTCGAGGAGCGCAGATACGCAGTATTTT.

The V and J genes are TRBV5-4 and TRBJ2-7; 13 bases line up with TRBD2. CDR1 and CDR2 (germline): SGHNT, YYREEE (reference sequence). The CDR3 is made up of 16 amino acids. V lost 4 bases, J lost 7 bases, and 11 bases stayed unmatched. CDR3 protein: CASSMGLAGSLLEQYF. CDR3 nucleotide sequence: TGTGCCAGCAGCATGGGACTAGCGGGGTCCCTGCTGGAGCAGTACTTC.

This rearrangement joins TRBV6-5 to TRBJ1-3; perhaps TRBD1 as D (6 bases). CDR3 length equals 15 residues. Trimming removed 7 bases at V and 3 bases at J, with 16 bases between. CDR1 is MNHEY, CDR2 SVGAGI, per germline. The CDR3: CASITDSSFGNTIYF. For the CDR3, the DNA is TGTGCCAGCATAACGGACAGCTCGTTTGGAAACACCATATATTTT.

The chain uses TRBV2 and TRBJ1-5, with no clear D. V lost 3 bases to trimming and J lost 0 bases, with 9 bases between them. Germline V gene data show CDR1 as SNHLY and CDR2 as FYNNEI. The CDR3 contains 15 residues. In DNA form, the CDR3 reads TGTGCCAGCAGTGAGGGTAAGGGTAGCAATCAGCCCCAGCATTTT. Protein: CASSEGKGSNQPQHF.

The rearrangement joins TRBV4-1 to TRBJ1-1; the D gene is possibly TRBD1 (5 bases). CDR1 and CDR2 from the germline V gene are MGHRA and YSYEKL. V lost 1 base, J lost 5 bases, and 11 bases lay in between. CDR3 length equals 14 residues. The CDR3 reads CASSQGTWETEAFF. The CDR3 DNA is TGCGCCAGCAGCCAAGGGACATGGGAAACTGAAGCTTTCTTT.